These 20 T cell receptor beta chains were sequenced from one sample in a study of blood T cell repertoires in COVID-19. Clones were read by immunoSEQ multiplex PCR, and TCRdb kept only the in-frame ones, dropping some. The table has 150,000 to 250,000 clones, roughly 87% seen once. The sequencing sample was made of PBMCs or T cells enriched from blood (not recorded which). The receptors come from a woman aged 25-40 years who had recovered from COVID-19.

The rearrangement joins TRBV5-4 to TRBJ2-3, with D hard to call. CDR3 length equals 15 residues. The germline V gene has CDR1 SGHNT and CDR2 YYREEE (reference sequence). V lost 1 base and J 3 bases, leaving 12 bases between the germline ends. CDR3 sequence reads: CASSLMAGLTDTQYF. The CDR3 nucleotides are TGTGCCAGCAGCTTGATGGCAGGTCTTACAGATACGCAGTATTTT.

The chain joins TRBV10-3 to TRBJ2-7; 13 bases align to TRBD2. CDR1 is ENHRY, CDR2 SYGVKD, per germline. The CDR3 contains 16 residues. Germline trimming cut 8 bases from V and 5 bases from J; bases unmatched to any gene: 12. The CDR3 spells CAISERGGLAGDEQYF. CDR3 in DNA: TGTGCCATCTCTGAGAGGGGTGGACTAGCGGGAGACGAGCAGTACTTC.

J is TRBJ2-5 and V is TRBV7-9; 11 bases fit TRBD2. The germline gives CDR1 SEHNR, CDR2 FQNEAQ (reference sequence). V gave up 6 bases and J gave up 0 bases; unmatched junction bases: 3. The CDR3 covers 15 residues. The CDR3 coding sequence is TGTGCCAGCAGTCCTAGCGGGGGGTACCAAGAGACCCAGTACTTC. This gives the protein CASSPSGGYQETQYF.

V usage is TRBV4-3 and J usage is TRBJ1-6, with 12 bases identical to TRBD1. There are 21 residues in the CDR3. From germline, CDR1 is LGHNA and CDR2 YSLEER. V was pared by 0 bases and J by 5 bases, with 14 bases of the junction left unmatched. In DNA form, the CDR3 reads TGCGCCAGCAGCCAAGATCCGGTAGGGGACAGGGGGCTAGGAAATAATTCACCCCTCCACTTT. Protein product: CASSQDPVGDRGLGNNSPLHF.

CDR3 loop: CSASMGVNQPQHF. Here the CDR3 DNA reads TGCAGTGCTAGTATGGGAGTCAATCAGCCCCAGCATTTT. The genes are TRBV20-1 and TRBJ1-5; D is unresolved. CDR1 and CDR2 from the germline V gene are DFQATT and SNEGSKA (reference sequence). The CDR3 runs to 13 residues. Trimming took off 3 bases at V and 3 bases at J, with 9 bases between the two ends.

This clone was picked up one time. This sequence joins TRBV11-1 and TRBJ1-4, with D possibly being TRBD1 (6 bases). This CDR3 comprises 13 residues. Deletions cut 5 bases from V and 7 bases from J, with 11 bases between. The germline gives CDR1 SGHAT, CDR2 FQDESV (reference sequence). CDR3 in amino acids: CASSVDRPEKLFF. In DNA form, the CDR3 reads TGTGCCAGCAGCGTAGACAGGCCTGAAAAACTGTTTTTT.

The chain uses TRBV7-2 and TRBJ1-5, with D maybe TRBD1 (5 bases). The CDR3 consists of 18 residues. Trimming took off 3 bases at V and 0 bases at J, with 18 bases between the two ends. Per germline, CDR1 SGHTA and CDR2 FQGNSA. Written as DNA, the CDR3 is TGTGCCAGCAGCTTGGGGGGAGGGATAGGTTTTAGCAATCAGCCCCAGCATTTT. This codes for CASSLGGGIGFSNQPQHF.

V gene TRBV30 combines with J gene TRBJ1-4; TRBD1 is a possible D gene (5 bases). Deletions cut 4 bases from V and 4 bases from J, with 16 bases between. The germline CDR1 and CDR2 sequences are GTSNPN and SVGIG (reference sequence). The CDR3 totals 15 residues. CDR3 coding DNA: TGTGCCTGGAAGACCAAGGGGTCGGATAATGAAAAACTGTTTTTT. The encoded protein is CAWKTKGSDNEKLFF.

V usage is TRBV21-1 and J usage is TRBJ1-5; the table names TRBD1, a call not compared with the DNA. TRBV21-1 is reported as a pseudogene. This CDR3 region has 14 residues. CDR3 loop: CASGLPTGTQPQHF. As DNA, the CDR3 is TGTGCCAGCGGACTTCCGACAGGGACCCAGCCCCAGCATTTT.

The genes are TRBV30 and TRBJ1-6, with a possible D match to TRBD1 (6 bases). The CDR3 is made up of 12 amino acids. Trimming left V 3 bases short and J 10 bases short, with 10 bases between. Germline V gene data show CDR1 as GTSNPN and CDR2 as SVGIG (reference sequence). CDR3 nucleotide sequence: TGTGCCTGGAGGACAGGTGGATCACCCCTCCACTTT. This codes for CAWRTGGSPLHF.

The chain has TRBV7-2 and TRBJ1-2; TRBD1 might be the D (6 bases). CDR3 length: 14 residues. Trimming removed 5 bases from V and 5 bases from J, with 15 bases in between. In germline, CDR1 is SGHTA, CDR2 FQGNSA. DNA of the CDR3: TGTGCCAGCAGCACAACAGGGATTCCATATGGCTACACCTTC. It codes for CASSTTGIPYGYTF.

The chain links TRBV6-5 to TRBJ1-1, with 8 nucleotides matching TRBD1. Germline CDR1 reads MNHEY; CDR2 reads SVGAGI. The CDR3 is 15 residues long. With 4 bases clipped from V and 1 base from J, the junction kept 5 bases outside the gene matches. The CDR3 bases are TGTGCCAGCAGTTGGTACAGGGGGACGAACACTGAAGCTTTCTTT. This codes for CASSWYRGTNTEAFF.

This clone was counted a single time. The chain is built from TRBV2 and TRBJ1-5, with 8 nucleotides matching TRBD1. From germline, CDR1 is SNHLY and CDR2 FYNNEI. This CDR3 contains 14 residues. The V gene end was trimmed by 4 bases and the J gene end by 4 bases; junction bases not matched to a gene: 3. The CDR3 DNA is TGTGCCAGCAGTGGGGACAGGCGAAATCAGCCCCAGCATTTT. Protein sequence: CASSGDRRNQPQHF.

This sequence joins TRBV4-3 and TRBJ1-4; 8 bases map to TRBD1. J lost 12 bases, V lost 0 bases, and 12 bases had no gene match. The CDR3 contains 16 residues. Germline V gene data show CDR1 as LGHNA and CDR2 as YSLEER. CDR3 bases: TGCGCCAGCAGCCAAGATTACCAGGGGGCGCAGGGGGAACTGTTTTTT. It translates to CASSQDYQGAQGELFF.

CDR3: CASSPGFSGNTIYF. The CDR3 DNA reads as TGTGCCAGCAGTCCAGGCTTTTCTGGAAACACCATATATTTT. This chain connects TRBV6-7 to TRBJ1-3, with no clear D. TRBV6-7 is an open reading frame whose function is uncertain. The CDR3 has 14 residues. V was trimmed by 5 bases and J by 1 base, leaving 9 bases between them.

The V and J genes are TRBV30 and TRBJ1-6; D gene uncertain. V shed 0 bases and J shed 6 bases, with 15 bases lying between them. The CDR3 covers 16 residues. Germline CDR1 and CDR2: GTSNPN and SVGIG (reference sequence). CDR3 in DNA: TGTGCCTGGAGTGTATATATAGCCAGCCTTAATTCACCCCTCCACTTT. Translated, it gives CAWSVYIASLNSPLHF.

V and J are TRBV5-1 and TRBJ2-2, with 11 positions matching TRBD1. The CDR3 covers 15 residues. The J segment lost 7 bases and the V segment lost 2 bases, leaving 4 bases of the junction unmatched. Looked up from germline, CDR1 is SGHRS and CDR2 is YFSETQ. CDR3: CASSFGQGAIGELFF. The CDR3 nucleotides read TGCGCCAGCAGCTTTGGACAGGGGGCCATCGGGGAGCTGTTTTTT.

In its sample, this clone was seen once. The chain employs TRBV24-1 and TRBJ1-5; D is uncertain. V lost 5 bases and J 5 bases, leaving 9 bases between the germline ends. CDR1 and CDR2 (germline): KGHDR, SFDVKD. CDR3 length: 13 residues. For the CDR3, the DNA is TGTGCCACCAGTGCGGGGATAGATCAGCCCCAGCATTTT. Translated, it gives CATSAGIDQPQHF.

The chain combines TRBV5-1 with TRBJ2-7; maybe TRBD2 (6 bases). Germline CDR1 SGHRS, CDR2 YFSETQ. Trimming left V 0 bases short and J 7 bases short, with 14 bases between. CDR3 length equals 14 residues. The CDR3 coding sequence is TGCGCCAGCAGCTTGGGTCTGGAGGGTGGGGAGCAGTACTTC. This gives the protein CASSLGLEGGEQYF.

This CDR3 reads CASSLASSRHQPQHF. The CDR3 DNA reads as TGTGCCAGCAGCTTAGCGTCCTCGAGGCATCAGCCCCAGCATTTT. The chain combines TRBV7-2 with TRBJ1-5, with D uncertain. The CDR3 runs to 15 residues. Trimming removed 0 bases from V and 5 bases from J, with 11 bases in between. CDR1 is SGHTA and CDR2 is FQGNSA in the germline V gene.